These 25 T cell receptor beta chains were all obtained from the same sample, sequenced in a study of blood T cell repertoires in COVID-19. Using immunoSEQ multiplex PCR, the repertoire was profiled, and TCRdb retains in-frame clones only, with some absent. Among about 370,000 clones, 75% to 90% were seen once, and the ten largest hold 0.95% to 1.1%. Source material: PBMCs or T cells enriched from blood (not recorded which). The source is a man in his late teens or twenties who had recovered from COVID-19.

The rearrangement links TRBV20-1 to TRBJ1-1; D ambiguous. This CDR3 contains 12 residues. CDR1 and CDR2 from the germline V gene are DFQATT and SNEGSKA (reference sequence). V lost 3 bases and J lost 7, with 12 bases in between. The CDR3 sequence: CSASGPGNEAFF. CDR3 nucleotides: TGCAGTGCTAGTGGGCCCGGGAATGAAGCTTTCTTT.

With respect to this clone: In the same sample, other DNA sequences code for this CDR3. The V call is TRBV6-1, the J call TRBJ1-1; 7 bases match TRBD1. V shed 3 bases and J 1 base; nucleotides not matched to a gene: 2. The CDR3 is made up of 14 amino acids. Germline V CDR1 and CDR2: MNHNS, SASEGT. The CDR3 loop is CASSERQGNTEAFF. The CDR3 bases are TGTGCCAGCAGTGAGAGACAGGGGAACACTGAAGCTTTCTTT.

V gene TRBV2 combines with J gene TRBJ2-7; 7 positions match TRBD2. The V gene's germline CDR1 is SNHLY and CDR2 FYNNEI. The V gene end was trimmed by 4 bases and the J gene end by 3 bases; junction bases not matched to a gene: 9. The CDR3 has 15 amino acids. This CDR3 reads CASSGLGTINYEQYF. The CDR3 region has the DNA TGTGCCAGCAGTGGCCTCGGGACTATCAACTACGAGCAGTACTTC.

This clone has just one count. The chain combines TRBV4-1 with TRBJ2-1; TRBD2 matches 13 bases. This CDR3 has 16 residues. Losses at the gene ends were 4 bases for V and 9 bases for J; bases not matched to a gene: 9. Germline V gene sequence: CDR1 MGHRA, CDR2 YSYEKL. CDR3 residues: CASSRVLAGGPGEQFF. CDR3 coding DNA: TGCGCCAGCAGCCGAGTACTAGCGGGGGGGCCAGGTGAGCAGTTCTTC.

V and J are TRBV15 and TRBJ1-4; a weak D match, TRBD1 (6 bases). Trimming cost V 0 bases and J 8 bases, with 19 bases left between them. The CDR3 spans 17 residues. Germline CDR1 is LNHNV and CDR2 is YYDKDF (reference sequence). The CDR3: CATSRDFNRAGREKLFF. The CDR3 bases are TGTGCCACCAGCAGAGATTTTAACAGGGCAGGTCGCGAAAAACTGTTTTTT.

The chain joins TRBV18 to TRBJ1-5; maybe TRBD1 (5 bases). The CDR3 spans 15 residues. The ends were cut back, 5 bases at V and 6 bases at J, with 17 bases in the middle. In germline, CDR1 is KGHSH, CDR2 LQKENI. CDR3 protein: CASSTPDRDSQPQHF. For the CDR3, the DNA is TGTGCCAGCTCAACCCCCGACAGAGACAGTCAGCCCCAGCATTTT.

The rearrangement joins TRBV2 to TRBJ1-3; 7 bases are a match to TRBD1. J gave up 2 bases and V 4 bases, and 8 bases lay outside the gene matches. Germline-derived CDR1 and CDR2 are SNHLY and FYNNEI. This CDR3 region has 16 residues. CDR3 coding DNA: TGTGCCAGCAGTGCGCAGCTACAGGGGACTGGAAACACCATATATTTT. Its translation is CASSAQLQGTGNTIYF.

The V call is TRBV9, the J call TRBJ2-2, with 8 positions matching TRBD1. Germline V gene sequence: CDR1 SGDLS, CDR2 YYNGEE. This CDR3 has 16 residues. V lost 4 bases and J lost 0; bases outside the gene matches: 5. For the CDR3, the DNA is TGTGCCAGCAGCCCACCGGACAGGGCGAACACCGGGGAGCTGTTTTTT. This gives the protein CASSPPDRANTGELFF.

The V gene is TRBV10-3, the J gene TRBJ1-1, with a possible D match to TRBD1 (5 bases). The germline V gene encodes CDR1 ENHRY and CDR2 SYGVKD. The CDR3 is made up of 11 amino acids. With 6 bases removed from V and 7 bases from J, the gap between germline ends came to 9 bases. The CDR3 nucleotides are TGTGCCATCAGCGGGGGTTATGAAGCTTTCTTT. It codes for CAISGGYEAFF.

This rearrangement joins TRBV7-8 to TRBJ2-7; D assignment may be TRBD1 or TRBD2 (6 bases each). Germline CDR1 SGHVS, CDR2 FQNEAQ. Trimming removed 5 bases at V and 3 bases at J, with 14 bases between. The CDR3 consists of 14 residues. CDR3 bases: TGTGCCAGCAGCCTAGGGGGGCAGAGCTACGAGCAGTACTTC. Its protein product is CASSLGGQSYEQYF.

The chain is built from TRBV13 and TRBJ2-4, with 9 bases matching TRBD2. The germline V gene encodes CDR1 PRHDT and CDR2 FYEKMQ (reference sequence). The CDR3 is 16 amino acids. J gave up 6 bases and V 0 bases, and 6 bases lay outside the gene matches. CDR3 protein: CASSLGAGGGGNIQYF. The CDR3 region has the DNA TGTGCCAGCAGCTTAGGCGCGGGAGGGGGCGGAAACATTCAGTACTTC.

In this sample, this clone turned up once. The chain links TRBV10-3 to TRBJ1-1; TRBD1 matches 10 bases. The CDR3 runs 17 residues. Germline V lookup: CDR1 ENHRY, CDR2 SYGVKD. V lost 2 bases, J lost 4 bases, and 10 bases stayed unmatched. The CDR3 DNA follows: TGTGCCATCAGTGAGCCGAACGGGCGACAGGGGGCCACTGAAGCTTTCTTT. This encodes CAISEPNGRQGATEAFF.

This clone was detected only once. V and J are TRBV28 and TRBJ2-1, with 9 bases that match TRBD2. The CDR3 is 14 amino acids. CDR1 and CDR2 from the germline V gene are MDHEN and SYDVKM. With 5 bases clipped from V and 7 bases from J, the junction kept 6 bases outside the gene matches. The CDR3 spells CASSVAGVGNEQFF. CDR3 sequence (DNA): TGTGCCAGCAGTGTAGCGGGAGTTGGGAATGAGCAGTTCTTC.

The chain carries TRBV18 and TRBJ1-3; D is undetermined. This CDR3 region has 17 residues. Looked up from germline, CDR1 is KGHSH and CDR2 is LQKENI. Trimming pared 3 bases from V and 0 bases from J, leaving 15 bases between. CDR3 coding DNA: TGTGCCAGCTCACCCCCTCTTGCCGAGAGCTCTGGAAACACCATATATTTT. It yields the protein CASSPPLAESSGNTIYF. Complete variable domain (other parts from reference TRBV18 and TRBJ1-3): NAGVMQNPRHLVRRRGQEARLRCSPMKGHSHVYWYRQLPEEGLKFMVYLQKENIIDESGMPKERFSAEFPKEGPSILRIQQVVRGDSAAYFCASSPPLAESSGNTIYFGEGSWLTVV.

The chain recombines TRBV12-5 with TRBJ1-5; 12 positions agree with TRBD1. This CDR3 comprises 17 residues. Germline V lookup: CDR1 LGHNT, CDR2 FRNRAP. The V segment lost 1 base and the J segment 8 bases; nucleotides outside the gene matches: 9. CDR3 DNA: TGTGCTAGTGGTTTGGACCCGGGACAGGGGGCCCCAGAGCCCCAGCATTTT. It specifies CASGLDPGQGAPEPQHF.

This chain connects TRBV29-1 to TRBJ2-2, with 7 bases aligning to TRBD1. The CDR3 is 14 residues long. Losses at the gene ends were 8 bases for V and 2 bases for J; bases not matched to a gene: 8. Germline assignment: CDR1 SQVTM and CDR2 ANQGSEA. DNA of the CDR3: TGCAGCACTACGGGACAGTCAAACACCGGGGAGCTGTTTTTT. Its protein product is CSTTGQSNTGELFF.

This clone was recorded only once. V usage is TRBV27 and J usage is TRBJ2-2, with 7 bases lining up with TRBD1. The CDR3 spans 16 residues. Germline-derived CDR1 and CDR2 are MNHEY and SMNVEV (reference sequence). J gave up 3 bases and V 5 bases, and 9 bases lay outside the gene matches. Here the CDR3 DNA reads TGTGCCAGCAGTCCCCGACAGGGTGGCGACACCGGGGAGCTGTTTTTT. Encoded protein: CASSPRQGGDTGELFF.

The CDR3 protein is CASSKIVRVGFDTEAFF. The DNA for the CDR3 is TGTGCCAGCAGCAAGATCGTGAGGGTGGGTTTCGACACTGAAGCTTTCTTT. The V call is TRBV21-1, the J call TRBJ1-1. TRBV21-1 counts as a pseudogene. This CDR3 spans 17 amino acids.

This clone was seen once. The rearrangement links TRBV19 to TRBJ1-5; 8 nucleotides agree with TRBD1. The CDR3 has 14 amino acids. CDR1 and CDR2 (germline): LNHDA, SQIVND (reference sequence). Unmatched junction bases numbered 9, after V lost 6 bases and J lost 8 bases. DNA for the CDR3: TGTGCCAGTAGAGGCCAGGGGGCCTTTAAGCCCCAGCATTTT. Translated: CASRGQGAFKPQHF.

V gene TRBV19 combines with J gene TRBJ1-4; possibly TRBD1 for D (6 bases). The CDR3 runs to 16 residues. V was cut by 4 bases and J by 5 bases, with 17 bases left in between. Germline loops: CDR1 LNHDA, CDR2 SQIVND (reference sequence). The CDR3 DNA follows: TGTGCCAGTAGTACCCGGTCCAGGGGCGGGAATGAAAAACTGTTTTTT. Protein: CASSTRSRGGNEKLFF.

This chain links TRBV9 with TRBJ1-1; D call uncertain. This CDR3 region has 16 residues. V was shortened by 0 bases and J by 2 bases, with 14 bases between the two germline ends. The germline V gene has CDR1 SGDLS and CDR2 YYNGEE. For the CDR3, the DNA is TGTGCCAGCAGCGTAGGATGGATAGGAGGAAACACTGAAGCTTTCTTT. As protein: CASSVGWIGGNTEAFF.

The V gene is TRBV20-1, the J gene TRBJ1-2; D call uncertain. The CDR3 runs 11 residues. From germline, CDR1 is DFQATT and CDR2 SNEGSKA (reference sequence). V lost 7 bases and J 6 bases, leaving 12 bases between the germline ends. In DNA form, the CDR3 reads TGCAGTGTCCCGCGGCAGAATGGCTACACCTTC. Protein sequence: CSVPRQNGYTF.

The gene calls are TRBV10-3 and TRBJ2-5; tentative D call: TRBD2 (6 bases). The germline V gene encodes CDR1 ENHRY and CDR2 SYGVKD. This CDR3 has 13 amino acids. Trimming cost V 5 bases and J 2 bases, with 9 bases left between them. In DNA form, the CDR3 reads TGTGCCATCAGTCCGGCGGGACAAGAGACCCAGTACTTC. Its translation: CAISPAGQETQYF.

In nucleotides, the CDR3 is TGTGCCAGCAGCTGGAACCGGGTCGACACCGGGGAGCTGTTTTTT. Translating it yields CASSWNRVDTGELFF. The chain recombines TRBV2 with TRBJ2-2, with unresolved D. Germline loops: CDR1 SNHLY, CDR2 FYNNEI. This CDR3 has 15 residues. Trimming removed 6 bases from V and 3 bases from J, with 14 bases in between.

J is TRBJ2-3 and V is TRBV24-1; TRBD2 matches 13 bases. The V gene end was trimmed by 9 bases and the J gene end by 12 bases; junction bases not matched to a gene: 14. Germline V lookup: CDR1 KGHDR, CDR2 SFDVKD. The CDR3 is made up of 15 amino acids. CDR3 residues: CATPNTSGGETPQYF. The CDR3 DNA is TGTGCCACCCCGAACACTAGCGGGGGGGAAACCCCCCAGTATTTT.